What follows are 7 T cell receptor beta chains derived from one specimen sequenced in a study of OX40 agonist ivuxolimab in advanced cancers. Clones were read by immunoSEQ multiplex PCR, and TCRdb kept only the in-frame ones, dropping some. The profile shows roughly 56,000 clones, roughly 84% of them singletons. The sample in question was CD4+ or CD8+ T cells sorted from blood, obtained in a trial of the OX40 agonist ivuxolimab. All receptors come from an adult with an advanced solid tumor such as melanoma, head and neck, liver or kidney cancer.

CDR3 DNA: TGTGCCAGCAGTTACTCGACGGGAGGAGGGGAGACCCAGTACTTC. This gives the protein CASSYSTGGGETQYF. This chain connects TRBV6-5 to TRBJ2-5, with TRBD2 matching 7 bases. The length of the CDR3 is 15 residues. CDR1 is MNHEY, CDR2 SVGAGI, per germline. With 0 bases clipped from V and 5 bases from J, the junction kept 6 bases outside the gene matches.

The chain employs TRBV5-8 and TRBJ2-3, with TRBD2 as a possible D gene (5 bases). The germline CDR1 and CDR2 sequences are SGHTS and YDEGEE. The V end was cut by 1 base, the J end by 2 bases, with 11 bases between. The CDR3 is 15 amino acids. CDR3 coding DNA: TGTGCCAGCAGCTTGATCCTGGGAGCCACAGATACGCAGTATTTT. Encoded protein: CASSLILGATDTQYF.

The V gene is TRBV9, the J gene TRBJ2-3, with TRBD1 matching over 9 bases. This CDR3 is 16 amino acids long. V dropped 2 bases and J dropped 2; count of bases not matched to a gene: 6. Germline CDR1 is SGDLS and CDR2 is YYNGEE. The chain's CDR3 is CASSVARDRDTDTQYF. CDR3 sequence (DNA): TGTGCCAGCAGCGTCGCGAGGGACAGGGACACAGATACGCAGTATTTT.

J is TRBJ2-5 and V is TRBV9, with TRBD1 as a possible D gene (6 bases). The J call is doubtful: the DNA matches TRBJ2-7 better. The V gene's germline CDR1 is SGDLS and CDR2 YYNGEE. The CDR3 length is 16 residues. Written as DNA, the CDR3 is TGTGCCAGCAGCGTAGGTATGGGGGCGAGCTCCTACGAGCAGTACTTC. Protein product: CASSVGMGASSYEQYF.

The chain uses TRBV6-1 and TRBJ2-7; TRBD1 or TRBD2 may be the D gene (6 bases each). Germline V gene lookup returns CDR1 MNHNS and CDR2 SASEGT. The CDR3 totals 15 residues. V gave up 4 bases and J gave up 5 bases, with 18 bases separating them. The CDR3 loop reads CASSAPTGGEDEQYF. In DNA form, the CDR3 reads TGTGCCAGCAGTGCTCCGACCGGGGGCGAGGACGAGCAGTACTTC.

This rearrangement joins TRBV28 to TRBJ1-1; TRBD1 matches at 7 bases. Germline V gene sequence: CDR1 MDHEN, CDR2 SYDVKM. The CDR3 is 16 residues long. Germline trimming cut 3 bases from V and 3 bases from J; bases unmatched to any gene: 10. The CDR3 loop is CASSFPEGAGYTEAFF. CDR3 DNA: TGTGCCAGCAGTTTCCCCGAGGGGGCTGGGTACACTGAAGCTTTCTTT. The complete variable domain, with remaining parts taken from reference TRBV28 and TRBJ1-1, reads DVKVTQSSRYLVKRTGEKVFLECVQDMDHENMFWYRQDPGLGLRLIYFSYDVKMKEKGDIPEGYSVSREKKERFSLILESASTNQTSMYLCASSFPEGAGYTEAFFGQGTRLTVV.

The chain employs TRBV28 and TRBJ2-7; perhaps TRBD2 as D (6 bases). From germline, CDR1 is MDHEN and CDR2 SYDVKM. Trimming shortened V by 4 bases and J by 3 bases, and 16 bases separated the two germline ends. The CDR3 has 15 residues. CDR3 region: CASSSAGTGGYEQYF. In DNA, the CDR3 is TGTGCCAGCAGTTCGGCCGGGACTGGGGGCTACGAGCAGTACTTC.